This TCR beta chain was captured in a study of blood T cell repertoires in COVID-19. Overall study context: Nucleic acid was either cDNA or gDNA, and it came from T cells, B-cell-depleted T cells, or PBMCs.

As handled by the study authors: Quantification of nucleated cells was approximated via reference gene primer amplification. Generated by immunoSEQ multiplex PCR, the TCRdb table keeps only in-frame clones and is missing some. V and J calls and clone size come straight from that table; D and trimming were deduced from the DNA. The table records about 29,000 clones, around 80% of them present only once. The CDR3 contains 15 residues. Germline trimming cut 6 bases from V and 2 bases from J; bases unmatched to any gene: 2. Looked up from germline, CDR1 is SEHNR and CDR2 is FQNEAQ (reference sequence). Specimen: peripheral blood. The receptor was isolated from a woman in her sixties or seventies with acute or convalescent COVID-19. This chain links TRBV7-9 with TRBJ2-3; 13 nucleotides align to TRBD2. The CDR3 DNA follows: TGTGCCAGCAGTGGACTAGCGGGAGCCACAGATACGCAGTATTTT. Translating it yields CASSGLAGATDTQYF.